This T cell receptor (beta chain) appears in the sequencing data of a study of blood T cell repertoires in COVID-19. Study-wide context: COVID-19 samples collected from the United States, Italy and Spain covered acute and convalescent phases. In each case, the material was cDNA or gDNA derived from T cells, B-cell-depleted T cells, or PBMCs.

Germline lookup yields CDR1 SGHDT and CDR2 YYEEEE. The length of the CDR3 is 12 residues. V was clipped by 1 base and J by 1 base, with 3 bases between them. Original analysis: Scientists estimated how many nucleated cells there were by amplifying reference gene primers. Profiled with immunoSEQ multiplex PCR; TCRdb holds only in-frame clones, not every one. V and J calls and clone size come straight from that table; D and trimming were deduced from the DNA. Of about 150,000 clones listed, 80% to 90% were seen once; the top ten hold over 12%. This chain joins TRBV5-6 and TRBJ2-7, with D unresolved. The source is a woman aged 40 to 50 with acute or convalescent COVID-19. The sample taken for sequencing was peripheral blood. As DNA, the CDR3 is TGTGCCAGCAGCTTGCGGTCCTACGAGCAGTACTTC. Its translation is CASSLRSYEQYF. The variable domain in full, with the rest retrieved from reference TRBV5-6 and TRBJ2-7, is DAGVTQSPTHLIKTRGQQVTLRCSPKSGHDTVSWYQQALGQGPQFIFQYYEEEERQRGNFPDRFSGHQFPNYSSELNVNALLLGDSALYLCASSLRSYEQYFGPGTRLTVT.